The 21 T cell receptor beta chains listed next were all sequenced from one sample in a study of T cells in women clearing cervical HPV infection. The method was immunoSEQ multiplex PCR; TCRdb's version includes in-frame clones alone and lacks a portion of them. Reported are fewer than 30,000 clones; the ten largest clones contain roughly 6.6%. Input material: blood buffy coat. The receptors derive from a woman aged 18-70 years with a cervical HPV16 infection that either progressed to CIN3+ or cleared (not recorded which).

About this clone itself: A junction boundary mismatches the germline segment, possibly from a read error. Sequencing ends 3 residues short of the CDR3 end; the germline J gene provides the rest. The chain couples TRBV18 to TRBJ2-3; 7 nucleotides agree with TRBD2. The CDR3 consists of 16 residues. In germline, CDR1 is KGHSH, CDR2 LQKENI. The part of the CDR3 DNA that was read is TGTGCCAGCTCCCTCCAGGATCAGCGGGGCACAGATGCG. This encodes CASSLQDQRGTDA. The whole CDR3 sequence is CASSLQDQRGTDAQYF. The full variable domain, in which reference TRBV18 and TRBJ2-3 provide the parts outside the CDR3, is NAGVMQNPRHLVRRRGQEARLRCSPMKGHSHVYWYRQLPEEGLKFMVYLQKENIIDESGMPKERFSAEFPKEGPSILRIQQVVRGDSAAYFCASSLQDQRGTDAQYFGPGTRLTVL.

CDR3 bases read: TGCAGTGCTAGAGAACGGGGGAATCAGCCC. This gives the protein CSARERGNQP. The full CDR3 is CSARERGNQPQHF. The chain employs TRBV20-1 and TRBJ1-5; possibly TRBD1 for D (5 bases). The read halts 3 residues ahead of the CDR3 end, with the missing end drawn from the germline J gene. CDR3 length equals 13 residues. The ends were cut back, 0 bases at V and 4 bases at J, with 7 bases in the middle. The V gene's germline CDR1 is DFQATT and CDR2 SNEGSKA (reference sequence).

The part of the CDR3 DNA that was read is TGCGCCAGCAGGGACGGACAGGTGAATTCACCA. This encodes CASRDGQVNSP. The CDR3 as a whole reads CASRDGQVNSPLFF. The chain carries TRBV5-1 and TRBJ1-4; 7 bases map to TRBD1. The CDR3 end falls 3 residues outside the read, so it is completed with the germline J gene. The CDR3 loop spans 14 amino acids. CDR1 is SGHRS and CDR2 is YFSETQ in the germline V gene.

Note on this clone: Read coverage stops 3 residues before the CDR3 terminus; the germline J gene supplies the remainder. The rearrangement joins TRBV10-3 to TRBJ1-5, with D maybe TRBD1 (6 bases). The length of the CDR3 is 18 residues. The ends were cut back, 3 bases at V and 0 bases at J, with 18 bases in the middle. Germline CDR1 reads ENHRY; CDR2 reads SYGVKD. The sequenced CDR3 bases are TGTGCCATCAGTGAAGGCGGACAGTCCAAGTTTAGCAATCAGCCC. Encoded protein: CAISEGGQSKFSNQP. The entire CDR3 protein reads CAISEGGQSKFSNQPQHF.

For this clone: The read is 3 residues too short to cover the CDR3 end, so that end is filled in from the germline J gene. The J gene is TRBJ2-7, the V gene TRBV7-9; the match to TRBD2 covers 9 bases. V was pared by 1 base and J by 2 bases, with 0 bases of the junction left unmatched. Germline-derived CDR1 and CDR2 are SEHNR and FQNEAQ (reference sequence). CDR3 length: 14 amino acids. The DNA read from the CDR3 is TGTGCCAGCAGCTTAGTAGCGGGAGCCTACGAG. Encoded protein: CASSLVAGAYE. The whole CDR3 region reads CASSLVAGAYEQYF.

Concerning this clone: A junction end diverges from the germline sequence, so it may reflect a read error. Read sequence stops 3 residues before the CDR3 end, and the germline J gene provides the missing end. J is TRBJ2-3 and V is TRBV18, with D possibly matching TRBD1 (5 bases). The CDR3 runs 14 residues. Germline V CDR1 and CDR2: KGHSH, LQKENI. Here the CDR3 reads CASSPRSGPETQYF. The sequenced part of the CDR3 DNA is TGTGCCAGCTCACCACGTTCAGGGCCAGAGACG.

With respect to this clone: From the germline J gene comes the end of the CDR3, since the read stops 3 residues before it. J is TRBJ1-1 and V is TRBV2; 9 positions agree with TRBD1. The germline V gene has CDR1 SNHLY and CDR2 FYNNEI. V lost 7 bases, J lost 2 bases, and 14 bases stayed unmatched. The CDR3 sequence is 17 residues long. The DNA read from the CDR3 is TGTGCCAGCATTCGGAGACCTGGGACAGGGACAAACACTGAA. This codes for CASIRRPGTGTNTE. The full-length CDR3 reads as CASIRRPGTGTNTEAFF.

As concerns this clone: With the read ending 3 residues before the CDR3 end, the germline J gene is used to fill in that end. The chain joins TRBV2 to TRBJ2-4, with D maybe TRBD1 (7 bases). This CDR3 region has 17 residues. Trimming stripped 7 bases from V and 1 base from J, with 20 bases between. Germline CDR1 and CDR2: SNHLY and FYNNEI. The DNA read from the CDR3 is TGTGCCAGCACGGCCAGGGGGGCGGGTGGGGCCAAAAACATT. Translated, it gives CASTARGAGGAKNI. The complete CDR3 protein is CASTARGAGGAKNIQYF.

As for this clone: The missing CDR3 end, 3 residues past where the read stops, is filled in from the germline J gene. The chain recombines TRBV5-6 with TRBJ2-6, with a tentative D call TRBD1 (6 bases). CDR1 and CDR2 (germline): SGHDT, YYEEEE. V lost 5 bases to trimming and J lost 2 bases, with 11 bases between them. The CDR3 runs 15 residues. Partial CDR3 DNA: TGTGCCAGCAGTGCTGGACAGCCTGGGGCCAACGTC. The encoded protein is CASSAGQPGANV. The whole CDR3 reads CASSAGQPGANVLTF.

Remarks on this clone: From the germline J gene comes the end of the CDR3, since the read stops 3 residues before it. V and J are TRBV20-1 and TRBJ2-5; possible D gene TRBD1, 5 bases. The germline V and J ends were trimmed by 6 bases and 2 bases, with 19 bases remaining between them. The CDR3 runs to 15 residues. The germline gives CDR1 DFQATT, CDR2 SNEGSKA (reference sequence). The CDR3 loop reads CSAQAPQGPQETQYF. The part of the CDR3 DNA that was read is TGCAGTGCCCAGGCGCCTCAGGGTCCTCAAGAGACC.

Notes on this clone: The CDR3 end falls 3 residues outside the read, so it is completed with the germline J gene. This chain connects TRBV19 to TRBJ1-1; D is uncertain. This CDR3 has 13 residues. Germline assignment: CDR1 LNHDA and CDR2 SQIVND (reference sequence). Trimming pared 2 bases from V and 3 bases from J, leaving 7 bases between. CDR3 region: CASSISRDTEAFF. Partial CDR3 DNA: TGTGCCAGTAGTATATCTCGGGACACTGAA.

Points on this clone: The read terminates 3 residues before the CDR3 end, so the remaining end is supplied by the germline J gene. The rearrangement joins TRBV6-1 to TRBJ2-7, with 7 nucleotides matching TRBD2. V lost 4 bases and J lost 0; bases outside the gene matches: 6. The germline gives CDR1 MNHNS, CDR2 SASEGT. The CDR3 sequence is 15 residues long. The CDR3 region is CASSGDYRSSYEQYF. The DNA read from the CDR3 is TGTGCCAGCAGTGGGGACTACCGGAGCTCCTACGAG.

To note about this clone: The CDR3 extends 3 residues past the end of the read, so its final part is completed from the germline J gene. The rearrangement joins TRBV5-6 to TRBJ2-2; D perhaps matches TRBD2 (6 bases). V dropped 3 bases and J dropped 7 bases, with 16 bases sitting between them. There are 15 residues in the CDR3. Per the germline V gene, CDR1 is SGHDT and CDR2 is YYEEEE. CDR3 amino acids: CASSSPGEPDGELFF. The CDR3 DNA, read in part, is TGTGCCAGCAGCTCGCCGGGGGAGCCCGACGGGGAG.

On this clone: The read stops 3 residues short of the end of the CDR3; the missing end is completed from the germline J gene. The rearrangement links TRBV7-8 to TRBJ1-1, with TRBD1 as a possible D gene (6 bases). The CDR3 loop spans 17 amino acids. The germline gives CDR1 SGHVS, CDR2 FQNEAQ. V lost 5 bases and J 1 base, leaving 20 bases between the germline ends. CDR3 DNA (partial): TGTGCCAGCAGCCCCTTGAGGGGGGGCCGGTGGAACACTGAA. Amino acids: CASSPLRGGRWNTE. The entire CDR3 protein is CASSPLRGGRWNTEAFF.

Points on this clone: The CDR3 is cut off 3 residues early in the read; its end comes from the germline J gene. This sequence joins TRBV19 and TRBJ2-1, with a tentative D call TRBD1 (5 bases). V gave up 8 bases and J gave up 4 bases, with 15 bases separating them. This CDR3 is 14 amino acids long. Germline assignment: CDR1 LNHDA and CDR2 SQIVND (reference sequence). The sequenced CDR3 bases are TGTGCCAGTTCCCTTACGACAGTATACAATGAG. Translation: CASSLTTVYNE. The whole CDR3 sequence reads CASSLTTVYNEQFF.

On this clone: Read data end 3 residues before the CDR3 end; the end is taken from the germline J gene. The chain links TRBV19 to TRBJ1-3; weak D call: TRBD1 (5 bases). The CDR3 runs to 15 residues. Germline values: CDR1 LNHDA, CDR2 SQIVND (reference sequence). Trimming stripped 3 bases from V and 0 bases from J, with 9 bases between. The CDR3: CASSMLDSSGNTIYF. The CDR3 DNA, read in part, is TGTGCCAGTAGTATGCTCGACAGCTCTGGAAACACC.

A word on this clone: The CDR3 end lies 3 residues beyond the end of the read and is filled in from the germline J gene. The chain is built from TRBV5-1 and TRBJ2-7; 8 bases align to TRBD1. CDR1 and CDR2 (germline): SGHRS, YFSETQ. Trimming removed 4 bases from V and 3 bases from J; junction bases left unmatched: 3. The CDR3 length is 13 residues. CDR3 residues: CASSAGGRYEQYF. The covered CDR3 bases are TGCGCCAGCAGCGCAGGGGGCCGCTACGAG.

The CDR3 sequence is CASSLGGSRPHEQYF. CDR3 DNA (partial): TGTGCCAGCAGTTTAGGCGGGAGTAGACCCCACGAG. V usage is TRBV28 and J usage is TRBJ2-7; 7 nucleotides align to TRBD2. The sequence runs out 3 residues before the end of the CDR3; the remainder is reconstructed from the germline J gene. This CDR3 has 15 amino acids. Trimming at V came to 2 bases and at J to 5 bases, leaving 9 bases not matched to a gene. Germline CDR1 reads MDHEN; CDR2 reads SYDVKM.

A note on this clone: The read falls 3 residues short of the CDR3 end, and the missing part is taken from the germline J gene. J is TRBJ2-7 and V is TRBV5-6; D is undetermined. The CDR3 sequence is 14 residues long. Germline CDR1 is SGHDT and CDR2 is YYEEEE. V shed 0 bases and J shed 1 base, with 8 bases lying between them. This chain's CDR3 is CASSLDWASYEQYF. The sequenced CDR3 bases are TGTGCCAGCAGCTTGGATTGGGCATCCTACGAG.

A note on this clone: The sequence runs out 3 residues before the end of the CDR3; the remainder is reconstructed from the germline J gene. V gene TRBV7-8 combines with J gene TRBJ2-5; 7 bases fit TRBD1. Trimming took 3 bases from V and 5 from J; bases not matched to a gene: 6. CDR3 length: 14 residues. Germline lookup yields CDR1 SGHVS and CDR2 FQNEAQ. The CDR3 bases that were read are TGTGCCAGCAGCTTCATGGGCAGGGGGGAGACC. It encodes CASSFMGRGET. The CDR3 in its entirety is CASSFMGRGETQYF.

Worth noting for this clone: The read is 3 residues too short to cover the CDR3 end, so that end is filled in from the germline J gene. V is TRBV7-2 and J is TRBJ2-5, with 8 positions matching TRBD2. Trimming cost V 0 bases and J 2 bases; bases outside gene matches: 5. CDR1 SGHTA and CDR2 FQGNSA come from the germline V gene. The length of the CDR3 is 16 residues. CDR3 region: CASSLALTSGQETQYF. CDR3 bases read: TGTGCCAGCAGCTTAGCATTAACTAGCGGTCAAGAGACC.